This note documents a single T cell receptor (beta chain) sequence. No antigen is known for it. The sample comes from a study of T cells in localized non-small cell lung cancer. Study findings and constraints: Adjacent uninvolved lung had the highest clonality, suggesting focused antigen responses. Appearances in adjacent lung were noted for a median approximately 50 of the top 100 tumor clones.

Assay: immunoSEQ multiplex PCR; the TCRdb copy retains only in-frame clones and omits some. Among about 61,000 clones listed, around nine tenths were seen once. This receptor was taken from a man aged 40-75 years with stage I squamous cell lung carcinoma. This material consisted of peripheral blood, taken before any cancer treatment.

The CDR3 DNA follows: TGTGCCAGCAGGCCTATCGGACCCCGGGGAAACACCATATATTTT. The encoded protein is CASRPIGPRGNTIYF. The chain is built from TRBV6-5 and TRBJ1-3; D remains ambiguous. The CDR3 consists of 15 residues. Germline V gene lookup returns CDR1 MNHEY and CDR2 SVGAGI. Trimming left V 6 bases short and J 4 bases short, with 16 bases between.